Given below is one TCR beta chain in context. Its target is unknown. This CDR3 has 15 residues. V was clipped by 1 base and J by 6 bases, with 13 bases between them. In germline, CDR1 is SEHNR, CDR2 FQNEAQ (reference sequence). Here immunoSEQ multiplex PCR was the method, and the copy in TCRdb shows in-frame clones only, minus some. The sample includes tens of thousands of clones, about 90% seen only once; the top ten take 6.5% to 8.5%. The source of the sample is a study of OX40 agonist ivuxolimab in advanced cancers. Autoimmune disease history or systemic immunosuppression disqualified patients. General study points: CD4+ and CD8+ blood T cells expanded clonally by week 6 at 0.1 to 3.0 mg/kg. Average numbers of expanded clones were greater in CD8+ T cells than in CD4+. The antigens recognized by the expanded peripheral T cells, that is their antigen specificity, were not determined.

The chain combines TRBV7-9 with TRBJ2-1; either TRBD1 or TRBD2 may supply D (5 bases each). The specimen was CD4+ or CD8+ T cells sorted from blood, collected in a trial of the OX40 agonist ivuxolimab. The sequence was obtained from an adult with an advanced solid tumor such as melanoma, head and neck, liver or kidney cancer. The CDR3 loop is CASSLGGSSLNEQFF. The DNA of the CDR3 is TGTGCCAGCAGCTTAGGGGGGAGTTCTCTCAATGAGCAGTTCTTC.